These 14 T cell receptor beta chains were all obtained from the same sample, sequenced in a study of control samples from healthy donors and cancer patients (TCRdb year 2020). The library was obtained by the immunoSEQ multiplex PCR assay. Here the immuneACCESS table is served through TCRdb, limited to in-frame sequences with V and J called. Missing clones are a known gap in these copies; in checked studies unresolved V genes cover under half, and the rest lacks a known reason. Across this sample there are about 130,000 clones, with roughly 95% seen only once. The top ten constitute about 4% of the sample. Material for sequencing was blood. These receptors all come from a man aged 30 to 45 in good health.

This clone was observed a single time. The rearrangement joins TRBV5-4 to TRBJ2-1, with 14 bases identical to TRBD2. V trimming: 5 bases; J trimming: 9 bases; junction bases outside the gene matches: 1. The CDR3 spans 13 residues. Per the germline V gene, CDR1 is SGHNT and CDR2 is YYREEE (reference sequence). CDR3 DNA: TGTGCCAGCAGGACTAGCGGGGGGGTTGAGCAGTTCTTC. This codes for CASRTSGGVEQFF.

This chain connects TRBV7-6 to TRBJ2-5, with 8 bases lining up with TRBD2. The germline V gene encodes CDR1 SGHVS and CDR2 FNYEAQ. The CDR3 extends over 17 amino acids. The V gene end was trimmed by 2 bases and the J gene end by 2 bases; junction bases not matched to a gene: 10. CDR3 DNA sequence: TGTGCCAGCAGCTTACGTTTTTCGGGGGGGGCACAAGAGACCCAGTACTTC. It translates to CASSLRFSGGAQETQYF.

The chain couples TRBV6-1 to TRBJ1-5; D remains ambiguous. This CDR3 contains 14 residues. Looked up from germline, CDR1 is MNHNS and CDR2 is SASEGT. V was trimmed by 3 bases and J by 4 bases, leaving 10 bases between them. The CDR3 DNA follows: TGTGCCAGCAGTGACGGCGCGGGGAATCAGCCCCAGCATTTT. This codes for CASSDGAGNQPQHF.

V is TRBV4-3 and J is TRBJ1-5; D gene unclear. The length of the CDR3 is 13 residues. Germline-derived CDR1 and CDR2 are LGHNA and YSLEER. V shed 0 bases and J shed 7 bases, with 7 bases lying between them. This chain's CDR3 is CASSQDLRQPQHF. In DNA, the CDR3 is TGCGCCAGCAGCCAAGATTTACGACAGCCCCAGCATTTT.

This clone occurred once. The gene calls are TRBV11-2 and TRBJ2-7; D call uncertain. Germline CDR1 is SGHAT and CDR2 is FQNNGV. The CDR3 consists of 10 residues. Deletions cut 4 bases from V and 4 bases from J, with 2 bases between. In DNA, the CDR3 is TGTGCCAGCAGCTGGTACGAGCAGTACTTC. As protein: CASSWYEQYF. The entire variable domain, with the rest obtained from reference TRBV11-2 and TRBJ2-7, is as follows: EAGVAQSPRYKIIEKRQSVAFWCNPISGHATLYWYQQILGQGPKLLIQFQNNGVVDDSQLPKDRFSAERLKGVDSTLKIQPAKLEDSAVYLCASSWYEQYFGPGTRLTVT.

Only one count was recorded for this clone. CDR3 in amino acids: CASSMDRAGDVFEQFF. DNA for the CDR3: TGTGCCAGTAGTATGGATCGGGCAGGGGACGTTTTTGAGCAGTTCTTC. The gene calls are TRBV19 and TRBJ2-1; maybe TRBD1 (6 bases). Germline CDR1 and CDR2: LNHDA and SQIVND (reference sequence). V was trimmed by 3 bases and J by 9 bases, leaving 21 bases between them. There are 16 residues in the CDR3.

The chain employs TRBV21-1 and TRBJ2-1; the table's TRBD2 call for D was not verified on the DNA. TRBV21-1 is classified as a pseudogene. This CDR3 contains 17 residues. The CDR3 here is CASSPQKAPAGGNEQFF. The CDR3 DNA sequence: TGTGCCAGCAGCCCACAAAAAGCCCCGGCGGGGGGCAATGAGCAGTTCTTC.

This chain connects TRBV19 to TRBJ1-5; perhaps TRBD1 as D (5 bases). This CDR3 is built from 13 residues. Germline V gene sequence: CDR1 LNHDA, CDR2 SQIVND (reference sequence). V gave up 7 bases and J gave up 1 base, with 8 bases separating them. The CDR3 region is CASKGESNQPQHF. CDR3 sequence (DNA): TGTGCCAGTAAAGGGGAGAGCAATCAGCCCCAGCATTTT.

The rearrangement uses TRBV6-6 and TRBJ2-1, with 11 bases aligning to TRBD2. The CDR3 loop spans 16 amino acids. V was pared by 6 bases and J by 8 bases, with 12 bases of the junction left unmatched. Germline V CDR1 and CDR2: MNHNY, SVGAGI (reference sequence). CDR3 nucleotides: TGTGCCAGCAGCCACTCCGTAGCGGGGGGGCTCGATGAGCAGTTCTTC. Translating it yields CASSHSVAGGLDEQFF.

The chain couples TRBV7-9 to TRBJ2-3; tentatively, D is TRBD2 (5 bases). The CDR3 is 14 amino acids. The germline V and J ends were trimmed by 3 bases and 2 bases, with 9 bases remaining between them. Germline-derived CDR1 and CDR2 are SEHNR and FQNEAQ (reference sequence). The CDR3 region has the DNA TGTGCCAGCAGCTTGGACTCCTCCACAGATACGCAGTATTTT. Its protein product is CASSLDSSTDTQYF. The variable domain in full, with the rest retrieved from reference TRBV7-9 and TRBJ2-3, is DTGVSQNPRHKITKRGQNVTFRCDPISEHNRLYWYRQTLGQGPEFLTYFQNEAQLEKSRLLSDRFSAERPKGSFSTLEIQRTEQGDSAMYLCASSLDSSTDTQYFGPGTRLTVL.

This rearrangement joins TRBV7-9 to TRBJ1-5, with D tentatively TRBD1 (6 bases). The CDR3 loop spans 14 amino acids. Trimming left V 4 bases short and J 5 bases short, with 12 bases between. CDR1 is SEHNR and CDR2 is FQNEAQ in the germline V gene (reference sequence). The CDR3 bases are TGTGCCAGCAGCTCCCAGGGGTTGGATCAGCCCCAGCATTTT. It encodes CASSSQGLDQPQHF.

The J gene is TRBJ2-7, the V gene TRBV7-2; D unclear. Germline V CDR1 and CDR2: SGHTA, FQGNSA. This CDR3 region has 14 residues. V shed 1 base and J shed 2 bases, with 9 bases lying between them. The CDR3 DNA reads TGTGCCAGCAGCTTAGGCCGCATTACCTACGAGCAGTACTTC. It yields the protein CASSLGRITYEQYF.

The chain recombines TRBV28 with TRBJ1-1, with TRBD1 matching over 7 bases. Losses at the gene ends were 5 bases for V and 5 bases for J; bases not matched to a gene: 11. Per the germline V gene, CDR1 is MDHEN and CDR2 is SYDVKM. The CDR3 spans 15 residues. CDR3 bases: TGTGCCAGCAGTGTGAACAGGGGAGGGGGTACTGAAGCTTTCTTT. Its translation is CASSVNRGGGTEAFF.

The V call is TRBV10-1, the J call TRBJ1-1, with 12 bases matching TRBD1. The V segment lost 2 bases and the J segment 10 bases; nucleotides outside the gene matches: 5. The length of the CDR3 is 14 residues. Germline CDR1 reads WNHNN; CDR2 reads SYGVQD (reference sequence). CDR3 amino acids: CASSEGTGGLRAFF. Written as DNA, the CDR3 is TGCGCCAGCAGTGAGGGGACAGGGGGCTTAAGAGCTTTCTTT.